Listed below are T cell receptor beta chains from one sample, sequenced in a study of blood T cell repertoires in COVID-19. Sequencing was performed with immunoSEQ multiplex PCR; in TCRdb, only in-frame clones are kept and a portion is missing. The sample has 330,000 or so clones, about 87% seen once; the top ten hold approximately 1.9%. Sequenced material: PBMCs or T cells enriched from blood (not recorded which). Receptor source: a man aged 35-49 years in a cohort exposed to, infected with or recovered from COVID-19 (not recorded which). CDR3s include the opening cysteine and the closing phenylalanine or tryptophan. D genes are given only for firm matches. Not every row has a clone size; where given, it reads once, few, many or a size class.

clone size: few
CDR3 length: 13
V gene: TRBV4-1
D gene: TRBD2
J gene: TRBJ2-1
CDR3 protein: CASSPQGLAGEIF
CDR3 DNA: TGCGCCAGCAGCCCTCAGGGACTAGCGGGAGAAATCTTC

clone size: -
CDR3 length: 15
V gene: TRBV5-5
D gene: TRBD2
J gene: TRBJ2-7
CDR3 protein: CASSSTSGRSYEQYF
CDR3 DNA: TGTGCCAGCAGCTCGACTAGCGGGAGGTCCTACGAGCAGTACTTC

clone size: -
CDR3 length: 16
V gene: TRBV7-8
D gene: TRBD2
J gene: TRBJ2-3
CDR3 protein: CASSPGVSGISDTQYF
CDR3 DNA: TGTGCCAGCAGCCCGGGGGTTAGCGGGATCTCAGATACGCAGTATTTT

clone size: -
CDR3 length: 18
V gene: TRBV19
D gene: TRBD1
J gene: TRBJ1-5
CDR3 protein: CASRETGGAKRSNQPQHF
CDR3 DNA: TGTGCCAGTAGGGAGACAGGGGGCGCGAAAAGGAGCAATCAGCCCCAGCATTTT

clone size: -
CDR3 length: 18
V gene: TRBV1
D gene: -
J gene: TRBJ2-1
CDR3 protein: CTSSGGLAGASSYNEQFF
CDR3 DNA: TGCACCAGCAGCGGGGGACTAGCGGGAGCCAGCTCCTACAATGAGCAGTTCTTC

clone size: -
CDR3 length: 14
V gene: TRBV6-5
D gene: TRBD1
J gene: TRBJ1-5
CDR3 protein: CASVLTGGNQPQHF
CDR3 DNA: TGTGCCAGCGTACTTACAGGGGGCAATCAGCCCCAGCATTTT

clone size: -
CDR3 length: 14
V gene: TRBV24-1
D gene: TRBD2
J gene: TRBJ2-1
CDR3 protein: CATSATSGFGEQFF
CDR3 DNA: TGTGCCACCAGTGCGACTAGCGGATTCGGGGAGCAGTTCTTC

clone size: few
CDR3 length: 16
V gene: TRBV14
D gene: TRBD1
J gene: TRBJ1-4
CDR3 protein: CASSQYTGVTNEKLFF
CDR3 DNA: TGTGCCAGCAGCCAATATACAGGGGTCACTAATGAAAAACTGTTTTTT

clone size: -
CDR3 length: 16
V gene: TRBV6-4
D gene: TRBD1
J gene: TRBJ1-2
CDR3 protein: CASSGHDRVINYGYTF
CDR3 DNA: TGTGCCAGCAGTGGACACGACAGGGTTATCAACTATGGCTACACCTTC

clone size: -
CDR3 length: 13
V gene: TRBV6-2/TRBV6-3
D gene: -
J gene: TRBJ1-2
CDR3 protein: CASSAGSHYGYTF
CDR3 DNA: TGTGCCAGCAGTGCCGGGTCTCACTATGGCTACACCTTC